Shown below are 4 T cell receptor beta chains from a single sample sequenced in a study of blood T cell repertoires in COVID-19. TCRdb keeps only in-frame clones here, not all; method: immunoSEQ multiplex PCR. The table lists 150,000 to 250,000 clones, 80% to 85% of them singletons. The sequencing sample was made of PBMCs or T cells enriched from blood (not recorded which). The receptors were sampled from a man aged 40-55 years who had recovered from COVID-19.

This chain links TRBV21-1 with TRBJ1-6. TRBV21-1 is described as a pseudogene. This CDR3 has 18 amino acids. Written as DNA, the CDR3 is TGTGCCAGCAGCACCCGACCACTAGGGTCGTCCTATAATTCACCCCTCCACTTT. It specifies CASSTRPLGSSYNSPLHF.

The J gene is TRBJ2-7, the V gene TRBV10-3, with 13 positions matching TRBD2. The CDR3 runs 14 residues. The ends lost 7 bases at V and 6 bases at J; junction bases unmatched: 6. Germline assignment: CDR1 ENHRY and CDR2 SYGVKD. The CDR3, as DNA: TGTGCCATCAAGACTAGCGGGGGGTCTCTCGAGCAGTACTTC. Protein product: CAIKTSGGSLEQYF.

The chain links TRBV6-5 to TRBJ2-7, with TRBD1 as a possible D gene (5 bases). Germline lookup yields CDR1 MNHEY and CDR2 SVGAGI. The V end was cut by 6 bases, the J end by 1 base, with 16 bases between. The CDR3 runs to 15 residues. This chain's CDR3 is CASRPRQTASYEQYF. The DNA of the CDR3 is TGTGCCAGCAGACCCCGACAGACGGCGTCCTACGAGCAGTACTTC.

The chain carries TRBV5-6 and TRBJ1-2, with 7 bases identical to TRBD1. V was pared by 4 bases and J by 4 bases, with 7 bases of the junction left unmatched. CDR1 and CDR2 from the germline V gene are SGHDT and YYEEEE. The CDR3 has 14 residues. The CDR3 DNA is TGTGCCAGCAGCCGGGACAGCGTCTCCTATGGCTACACCTTC. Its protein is CASSRDSVSYGYTF.